This T cell receptor (beta chain) was identified during a study of radiation and T cells in renal cell carcinoma. There are 16 residues in the CDR3. The ends were cut back, 6 bases at V and 2 bases at J, with 17 bases in the middle. CDR1 and CDR2 (germline): MDHEN, SYDVKM. This clone was counted a few times. Its antigen is not known. Clones were read by immunoSEQ multiplex PCR, and TCRdb kept only the in-frame ones, dropping some. The data show about 16,000 clones, with about half seen just once and around two fifths held by the top ten. Findings of the study overall: Irradiated tumors had higher TCR clonality than control tumors.

Treatment meaning: 15 Gy SBRT to primary tumor, nephrectomy 4 weeks later. Nephrectomy followed 15 Gy stereotactic body radiation by 4 weeks. This sample comprised tumor tissue, obtained from a patient whose treatment included radiotherapy and nephrectomy. The receptor comes from a woman aged 55-70 years with renal cell carcinoma. The chain joins TRBV28 to TRBJ1-5; D might be TRBD1 (6 bases). The CDR3 DNA reads as TGTGCCAGCAGAATATCTTCTCAGGGGCGCAATCAGCCCCAGCATTTT. Amino acid sequence: CASRISSQGRNQPQHF.